This T cell receptor beta chain is drawn from a study of OX40 agonist ivuxolimab in advanced cancers. Measured with immunoSEQ multiplex PCR; TCRdb has only the in-frame clones, and not every one. Of about 94,000 clones in the sample, roughly 87% were seen once. Germline V gene sequence: CDR1 SGHRS, CDR2 YFSETQ. This CDR3 region has 12 residues. V shed 7 bases and J shed 7 bases, with 14 bases lying between them. The chain combines TRBV5-1 with TRBJ1-2; D unresolved. The sequencing used CD4+ or CD8+ T cells sorted from blood, collected in a trial of the OX40 agonist ivuxolimab. The TCR originated in an adult with an advanced solid tumor such as melanoma, head and neck, liver or kidney cancer. The CDR3 DNA follows: TGCGCCAGCTACGGCCCCTTGGTTGGCTACACCTTC. Translated: CASYGPLVGYTF.